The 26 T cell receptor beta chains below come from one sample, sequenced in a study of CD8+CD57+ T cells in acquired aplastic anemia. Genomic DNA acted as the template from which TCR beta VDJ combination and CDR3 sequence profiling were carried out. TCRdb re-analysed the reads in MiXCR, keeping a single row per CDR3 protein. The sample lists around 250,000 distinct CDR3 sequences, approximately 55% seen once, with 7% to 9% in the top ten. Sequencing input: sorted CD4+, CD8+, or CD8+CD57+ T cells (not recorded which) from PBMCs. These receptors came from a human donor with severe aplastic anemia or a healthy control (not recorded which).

The CDR3 sequence: CASAGASQETQYF. The CDR3 bases are TGTGCCAGCGCGGGGGCGAGTCAAGAGACCCAGTACTTC. The rearrangement uses TRBV11-1 and TRBJ2-5; D possibly corresponds to TRBD2 (7 bases). Germline V gives CDR1 SGHAT, CDR2 FQDESV (reference sequence). V dropped 8 bases and J dropped 2 bases, with 12 bases sitting between them. This CDR3 is built from 13 residues.

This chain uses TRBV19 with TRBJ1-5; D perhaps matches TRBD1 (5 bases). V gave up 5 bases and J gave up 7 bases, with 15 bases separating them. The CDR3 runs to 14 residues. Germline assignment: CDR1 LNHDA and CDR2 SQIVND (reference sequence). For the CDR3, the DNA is TGTGCCAGTAGTTCATCCCAGGGTTGGCAGCCCCAGCATTTT. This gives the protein CASSSSQGWQPQHF.

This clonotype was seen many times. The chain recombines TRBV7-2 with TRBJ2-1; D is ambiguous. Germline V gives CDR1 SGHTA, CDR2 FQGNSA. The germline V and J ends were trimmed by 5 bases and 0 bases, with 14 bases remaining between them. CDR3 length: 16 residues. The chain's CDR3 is CASSRNAAPSYNEQFF. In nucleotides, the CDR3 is TGTGCCAGCAGCCGTAATGCGGCGCCCTCCTACAATGAGCAGTTCTTC.

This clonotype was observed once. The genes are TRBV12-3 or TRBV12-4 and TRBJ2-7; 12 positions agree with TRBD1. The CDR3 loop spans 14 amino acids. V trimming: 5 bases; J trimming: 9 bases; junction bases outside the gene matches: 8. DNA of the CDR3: TGTGCCAGCAGTCCCGGGACAGGGGGCGTGGGGCAGTACTTC. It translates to CASSPGTGGVGQYF.

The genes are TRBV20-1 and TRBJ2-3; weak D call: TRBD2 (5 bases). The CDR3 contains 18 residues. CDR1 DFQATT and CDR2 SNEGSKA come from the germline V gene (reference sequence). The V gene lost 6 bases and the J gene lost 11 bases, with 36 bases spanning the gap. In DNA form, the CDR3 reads TGCAGTGCAAAAGGAGGAGGAACGACTCTCCCCGGCTACAATGAGCAGTATTTT. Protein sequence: CSAKGGGTTLPGYNEQYF.

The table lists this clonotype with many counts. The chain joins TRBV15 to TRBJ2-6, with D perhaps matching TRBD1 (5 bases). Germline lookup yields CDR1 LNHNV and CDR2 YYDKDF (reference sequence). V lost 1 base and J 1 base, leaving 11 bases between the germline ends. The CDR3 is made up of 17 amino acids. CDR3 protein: CATSRGLRASGANVLTF. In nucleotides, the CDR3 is TGTGCCACCAGCAGAGGGCTCAGGGCGTCTGGGGCCAACGTCCTGACTTTC.

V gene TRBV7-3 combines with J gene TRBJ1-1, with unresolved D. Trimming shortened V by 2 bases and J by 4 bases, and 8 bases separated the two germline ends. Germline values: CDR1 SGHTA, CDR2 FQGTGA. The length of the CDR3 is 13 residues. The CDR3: CASSLGGRTEAFF. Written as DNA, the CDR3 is TGTGCCAGCAGCTTAGGTGGGCGCACTGAAGCTTTCTTT.

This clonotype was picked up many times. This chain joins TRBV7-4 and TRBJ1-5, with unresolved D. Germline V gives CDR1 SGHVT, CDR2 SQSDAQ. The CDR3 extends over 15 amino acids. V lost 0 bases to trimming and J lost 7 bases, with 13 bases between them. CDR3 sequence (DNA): TGTGCCAGCAGCTTAGCCACAGCGTGGCGGCAGCCCCAGCATTTT. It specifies CASSLATAWRQPQHF.

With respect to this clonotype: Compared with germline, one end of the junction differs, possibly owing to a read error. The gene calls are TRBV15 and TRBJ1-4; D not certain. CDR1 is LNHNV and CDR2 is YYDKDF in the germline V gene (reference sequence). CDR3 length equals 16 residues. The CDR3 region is CATIRISCSTNEKLFF. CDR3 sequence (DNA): TGTGCCACCATCAGAATTTCCTGTTCAACTAATGAAAAACTGTTTTTT.

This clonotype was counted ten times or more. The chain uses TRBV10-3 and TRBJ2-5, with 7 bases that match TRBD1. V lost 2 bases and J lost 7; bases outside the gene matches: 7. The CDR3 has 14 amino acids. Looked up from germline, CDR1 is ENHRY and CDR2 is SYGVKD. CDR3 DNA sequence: TGTGCCATCAGTGAGATACAGGGGCCCGGGACCCAGTACTTC. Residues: CAISEIQGPGTQYF.

The DNA for the CDR3 is TGCGCCAGCAGCCAGAGGGACGGTCCCTACGAGCAGTACTTC. Its translation is CASSQRDGPYEQYF. The V gene is TRBV4-3, the J gene TRBJ2-7, with D perhaps matching TRBD1 or TRBD2 (5 bases each). Germline CDR1 reads LGHNA; CDR2 reads YSLEER. The CDR3 length is 14 residues. V lost 3 bases and J 2 bases, leaving 11 bases between the germline ends.

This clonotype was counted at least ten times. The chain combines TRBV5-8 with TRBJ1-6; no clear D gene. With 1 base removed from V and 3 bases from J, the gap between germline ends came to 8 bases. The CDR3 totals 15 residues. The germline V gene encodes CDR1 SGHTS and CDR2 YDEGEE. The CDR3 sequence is CASSLTGVYNSPLHF. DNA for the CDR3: TGTGCCAGCAGCTTGACCGGAGTCTATAATTCACCCCTCCACTTT.

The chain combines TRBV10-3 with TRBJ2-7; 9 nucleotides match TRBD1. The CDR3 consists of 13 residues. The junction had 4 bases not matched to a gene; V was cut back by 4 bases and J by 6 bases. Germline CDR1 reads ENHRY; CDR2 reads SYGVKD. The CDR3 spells CAISAGQGGEQYF. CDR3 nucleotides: TGTGCCATCAGTGCGGGACAGGGTGGCGAGCAGTACTTC.

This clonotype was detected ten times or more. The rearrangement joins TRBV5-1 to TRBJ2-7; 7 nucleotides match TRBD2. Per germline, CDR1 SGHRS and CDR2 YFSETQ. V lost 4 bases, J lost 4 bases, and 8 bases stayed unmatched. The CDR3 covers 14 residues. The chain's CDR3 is CASSPGLGDYEQYF. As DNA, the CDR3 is TGCGCCAGCAGCCCCGGACTAGGCGATTACGAGCAGTACTTC.

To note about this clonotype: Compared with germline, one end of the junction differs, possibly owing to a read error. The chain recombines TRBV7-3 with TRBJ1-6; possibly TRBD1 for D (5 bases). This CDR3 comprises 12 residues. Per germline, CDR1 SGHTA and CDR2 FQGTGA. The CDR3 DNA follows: TGTGCCAGCAGGGAGGGGAATTCACCACTCTACTTT. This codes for CASREGNSPLYF.

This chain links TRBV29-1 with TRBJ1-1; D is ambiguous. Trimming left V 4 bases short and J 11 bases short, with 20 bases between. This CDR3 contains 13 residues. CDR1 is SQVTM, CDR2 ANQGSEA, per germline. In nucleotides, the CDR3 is TGCAGCGTTGTTCCGCAGAGAATACCGGAGGCTTTCTTT. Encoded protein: CSVVPQRIPEAFF.

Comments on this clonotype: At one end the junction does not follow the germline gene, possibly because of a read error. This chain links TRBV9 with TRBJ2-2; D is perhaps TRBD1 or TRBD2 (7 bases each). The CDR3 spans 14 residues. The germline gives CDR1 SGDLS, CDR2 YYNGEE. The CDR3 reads CATSGTEGTGELFF. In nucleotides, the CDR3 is TGTGCCACCAGCGGGACAGAGGGAACCGGGGAGCTGTTTTTT.

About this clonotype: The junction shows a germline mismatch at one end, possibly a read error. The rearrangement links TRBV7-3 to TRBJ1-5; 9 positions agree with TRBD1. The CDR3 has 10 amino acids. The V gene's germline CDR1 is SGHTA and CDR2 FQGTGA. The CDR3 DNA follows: TGTGCCAGCAGCTTAGGGACAGGGAAATTT. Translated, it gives CASSLGTGKF.

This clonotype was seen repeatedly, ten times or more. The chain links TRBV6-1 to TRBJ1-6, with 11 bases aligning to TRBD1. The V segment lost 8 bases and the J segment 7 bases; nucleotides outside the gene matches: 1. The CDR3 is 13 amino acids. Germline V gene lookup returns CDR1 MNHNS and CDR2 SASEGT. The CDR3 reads CASGQGANSPLHF. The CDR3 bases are TGTGCCAGCGGACAGGGGGCGAATTCACCCCTCCACTTT.

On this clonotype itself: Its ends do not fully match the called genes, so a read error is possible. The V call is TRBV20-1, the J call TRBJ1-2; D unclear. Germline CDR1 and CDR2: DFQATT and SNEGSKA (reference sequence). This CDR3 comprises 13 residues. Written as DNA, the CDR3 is TGCAGTGGTAGAGGCGGGGTTACCTATGGCTACACCTTC. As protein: CSGRGGVTYGYTF.

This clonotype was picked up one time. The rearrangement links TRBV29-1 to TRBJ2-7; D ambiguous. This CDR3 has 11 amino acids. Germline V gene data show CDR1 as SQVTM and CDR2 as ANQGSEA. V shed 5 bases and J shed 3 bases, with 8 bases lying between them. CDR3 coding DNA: TGCAGCGTTACACAGTACTACGAGCAGTACTTC. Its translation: CSVTQYYEQYF.

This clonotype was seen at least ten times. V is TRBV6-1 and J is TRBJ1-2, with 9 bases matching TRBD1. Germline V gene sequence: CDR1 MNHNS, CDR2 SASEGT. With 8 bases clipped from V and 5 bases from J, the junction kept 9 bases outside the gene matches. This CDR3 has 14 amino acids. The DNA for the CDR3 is TGTGCCAGCGGAAACCGGGACAGGGTTTATGGCTACACCTTC. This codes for CASGNRDRVYGYTF.

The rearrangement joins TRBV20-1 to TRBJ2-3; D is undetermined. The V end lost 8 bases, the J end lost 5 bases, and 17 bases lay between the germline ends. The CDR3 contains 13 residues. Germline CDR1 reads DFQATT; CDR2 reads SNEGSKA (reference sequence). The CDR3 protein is CSTLRPVGDTQYF. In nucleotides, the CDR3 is TGCAGTACCCTGAGGCCGGTGGGAGATACGCAGTATTTT.

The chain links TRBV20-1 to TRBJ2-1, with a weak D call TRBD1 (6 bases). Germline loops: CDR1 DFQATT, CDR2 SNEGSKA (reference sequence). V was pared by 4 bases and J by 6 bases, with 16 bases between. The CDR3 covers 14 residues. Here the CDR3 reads CSAKQGIGLNEQFF. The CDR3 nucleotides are TGCAGTGCTAAACAGGGTATTGGTCTCAATGAGCAGTTCTTC.

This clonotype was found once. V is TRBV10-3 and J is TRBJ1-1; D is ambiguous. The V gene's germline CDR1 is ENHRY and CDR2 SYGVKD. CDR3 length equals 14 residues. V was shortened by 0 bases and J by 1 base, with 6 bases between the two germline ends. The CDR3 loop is CAISESGQNTEAFF. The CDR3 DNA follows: TGTGCCATCAGTGAGTCAGGCCAGAACACTGAAGCTTTCTTT.

In DNA, the CDR3 is TGCAGTGCCCCGGGACAGCTGACCTACGAGCAGTACTTC. Amino acid sequence: CSAPGQLTYEQYF. The chain combines TRBV20-1 with TRBJ2-7, with 7 bases aligning to TRBD1. The germline gives CDR1 DFQATT, CDR2 SNEGSKA (reference sequence). CDR3 size: 13 residues. J was trimmed by 2 bases and V by 6 bases; bases with no gene match: 7.